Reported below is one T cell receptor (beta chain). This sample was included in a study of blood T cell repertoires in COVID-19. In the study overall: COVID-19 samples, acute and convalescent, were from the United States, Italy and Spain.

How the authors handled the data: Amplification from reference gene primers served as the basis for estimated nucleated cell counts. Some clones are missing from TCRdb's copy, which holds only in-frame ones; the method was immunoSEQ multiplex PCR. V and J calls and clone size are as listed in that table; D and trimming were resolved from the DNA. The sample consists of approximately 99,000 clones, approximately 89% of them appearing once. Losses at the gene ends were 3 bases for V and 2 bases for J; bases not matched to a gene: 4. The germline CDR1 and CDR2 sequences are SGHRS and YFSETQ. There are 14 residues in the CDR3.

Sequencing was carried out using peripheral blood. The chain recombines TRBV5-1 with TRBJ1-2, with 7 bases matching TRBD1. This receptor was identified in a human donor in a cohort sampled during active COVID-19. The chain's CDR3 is CASSSPGQNYGYTF. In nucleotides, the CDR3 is TGCGCCAGCAGCTCCCCGGGACAGAACTATGGCTACACCTTC.